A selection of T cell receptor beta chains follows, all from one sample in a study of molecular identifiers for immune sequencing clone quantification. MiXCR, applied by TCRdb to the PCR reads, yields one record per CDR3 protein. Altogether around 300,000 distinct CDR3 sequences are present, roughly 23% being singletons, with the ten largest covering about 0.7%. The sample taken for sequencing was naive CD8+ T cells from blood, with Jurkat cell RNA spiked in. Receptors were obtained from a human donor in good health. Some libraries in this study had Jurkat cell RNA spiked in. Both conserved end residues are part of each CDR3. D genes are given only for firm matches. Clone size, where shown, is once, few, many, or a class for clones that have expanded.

CASSLGRSGRATNEKLFF | TGTGCCAGCAGCTTAGGCAGGTCAGGGAGAGCAACTAATGAAAAACTGTTTTTT | . | TRBV13 | . | TRBJ1-4
CASSYSKAGYGNEQFF | TGTGCCAGCAGTTACTCGAAAGCGGGTTATGGGAATGAGCAGTTCTTC | many | TRBV6-6 | . | TRBJ2-1
CASSISGGPPFGEQYF | TGCGCCAGCAGCATCTCGGGAGGGCCCCCCTTTGGCGAGCAGTACTTC | . | TRBV5-1 | TRBD2 | TRBJ2-7
CASSQDEWGAGANVLTF | TGCGCCAGCAGCCAAGATGAATGGGGGGCGGGGGCCAACGTCCTGACTTTC | few | TRBV4-3 | . | TRBJ2-6
CATKPGTGGFEAFF | TGTGCCACCAAACCCGGGACAGGGGGCTTTGAAGCTTTCTTT | few | TRBV15 | TRBD1 | TRBJ1-1
CASSPASSVRGPDTQYF | TGTGCCAGCTCGCCCGCCAGCAGCGTACGGGGGCCGGATACGCAGTATTTT | . | TRBV18 | . | TRBJ2-3
CASSAGTGRLDTQYF | TGTGCCAGCAGCGCCGGGACAGGGCGACTGGATACGCAGTATTTT | . | TRBV28 | TRBD1 | TRBJ2-3
CASSQGSGYEQYF | TGTGCCAGCAGCCAAGGTTCGGGGTACGAGCAGTACTTC | many | TRBV14 | . | TRBJ2-7
CASSDTGGAVYF | TGTGCCAGCAGCGATACAGGGGGCGCGGTGTACTTC | many | TRBV27 | TRBD1 | TRBJ2-7
CASSLSIGDEQYF | TGTGCCAGCAGCTTATCTATCGGGGACGAGCAGTACTTC | many | TRBV7-9 | . | TRBJ2-7
CASSDRLGSPLHF | TGTGCCAGCAGTGACAGATTAGGTTCACCCCTCCACTTT | . | TRBV25-1 | . | TRBJ1-6
CASSVGREDRTGELFF | TGTGCCAGCAGCGTAGGTAGGGAAGATCGCACCGGGGAGCTGTTTTTT | many | TRBV9 | . | TRBJ2-2
CASSLTGTGLTEQYF | TGCGCCAGCAGCCTAACCGGGACAGGGCTTACTGAGCAGTACTTC | many | TRBV5-1 | TRBD1 | TRBJ2-7
CASSVAGAQYEQYF | TGTGCCAGCAGTGTGGCGGGGGCGCAGTACGAGCAGTACTTC | . | TRBV2 | . | TRBJ2-7
CSVDPKGAPFEAFF | TGCAGCGTTGACCCAAAGGGGGCCCCTTTTGAAGCTTTCTTT | many | TRBV29-1 | TRBD1 | TRBJ1-1
CAISMEDSREQYF | TGTGCCATCAGCATGGAGGACTCCCGCGAGCAGTACTTC | few | TRBV10-3 | . | TRBJ2-7
CASSLEGQSIYNEQFF | TGTGCCAGCAGCTTAGAGGGACAGAGCATATACAATGAGCAGTTCTTC | . | TRBV11-2 | TRBD1 | TRBJ2-1